Below, 12 T cell receptor beta chains from the same sample are listed, as sequenced in a study of OX40 agonist ivuxolimab in advanced cancers. The repertoire was sequenced with immunoSEQ multiplex PCR; TCRdb's copy has only in-frame clones and lacks some. This sample carries around 60,000 clones, 91% of them seen once, and the ten largest clones take roughly 1.9%. The input for sequencing was CD4+ or CD8+ T cells sorted from blood, taken in a trial of the OX40 agonist ivuxolimab. Receptors were obtained from an adult with an advanced solid tumor such as melanoma, head and neck, liver or kidney cancer.

The rearrangement joins TRBV7-3 to TRBJ2-7; 9 nucleotides match TRBD1. The CDR3 has 14 amino acids. Trimming at V came to 1 base and at J to 3 bases, leaving 1 base not matched to a gene. Germline CDR1 and CDR2: SGHTA and FQGTGA. The CDR3 reads CASSLKGQGYEQYF. The CDR3 coding sequence is TGTGCCAGCAGCTTAAAGGGACAGGGCTACGAGCAGTACTTC.

This clone was detected once. V usage is TRBV6-6 and J usage is TRBJ2-7; TRBD2 might be the D (6 bases). The CDR3 totals 13 residues. Per the germline V gene, CDR1 is MNHNY and CDR2 is SVGAGI (reference sequence). The V and J ends lost 2 bases and 3 bases respectively, with 8 bases between them. CDR3 sequence: CASSYGLHYEQYF. The CDR3 DNA reads as TGTGCCAGCAGTTACGGACTACACTACGAGCAGTACTTC.

The rearrangement uses TRBV5-8 and TRBJ1-2, with D unclear. V lost 0 bases and J lost 7, with 16 bases in between. This CDR3 comprises 15 residues. Germline loops: CDR1 SGHTS, CDR2 YDEGEE. The CDR3 sequence: CASSLVLGPSGGYTF. DNA of the CDR3: TGTGCCAGCAGCTTGGTGTTAGGGCCTAGCGGTGGCTACACCTTC.

The chain joins TRBV7-2 to TRBJ1-4; TRBD1 aligns across 9 bases. The V segment lost 3 bases and the J segment 11 bases; nucleotides outside the gene matches: 7. Germline V gene lookup returns CDR1 SGHTA and CDR2 FQGNSA. The CDR3 sequence is 14 residues long. As DNA, the CDR3 is TGTGCCAGCAGCTTGGGACAGGGTCCAACTAAACTGTTTTTT. The encoded protein is CASSLGQGPTKLFF.

A word on this clone: Because the CDR3 is missing its conserved closing phenylalanine or tryptophan, this is likely a read error. This chain links TRBV7-2 with TRBJ1-2, with D perhaps TRBD1 (6 bases). CDR1 SGHTA and CDR2 FQGNSA come from the germline V gene. V was pared by 8 bases and J by 1 base, with 17 bases between. This CDR3 spans 15 amino acids. This chain's CDR3 is CASSPPGARNYGYTL. CDR3 sequence (DNA): TGTGCCAGCTCCCCCCCGGGGGCGCGTAACTATGGCTACACCCTC.

The chain employs TRBV30 and TRBJ1-1; tentatively, D is TRBD1 (6 bases). CDR1 GTSNPN and CDR2 SVGIG come from the germline V gene (reference sequence). V was pared by 0 bases and J by 0 bases, with 11 bases between. The CDR3 contains 15 residues. CDR3 nucleotides: TGTGCCTGGAGTGTCGGGGGGCAATTGAACACTGAAGCTTTCTTT. Its protein is CAWSVGGQLNTEAFF.

The table lists this clone with a count of one. V and J are TRBV7-8 and TRBJ2-2, with unresolved D. This CDR3 comprises 12 residues. The V end was cut by 5 bases, the J end by 8 bases, with 9 bases between. Per the germline V gene, CDR1 is SGHVS and CDR2 is FQNEAQ. For the CDR3, the DNA is TGTGCCAGCAGCCCGCCGGGTGGGGAGCTGTTTTTT. It is translated as CASSPPGGELFF.

The chain links TRBV6-5 to TRBJ2-7, with 7 positions matching TRBD1. The germline V gene has CDR1 MNHEY and CDR2 SVGAGI. There are 16 residues in the CDR3. Trimming removed 1 base from V and 6 bases from J; junction bases left unmatched: 12. The CDR3 sequence is CASSYFRTGRGSEQYF. The CDR3 coding sequence is TGTGCCAGCAGTTACTTCCGGACAGGCCGGGGTTCCGAGCAGTACTTC.

This chain joins TRBV7-2 and TRBJ2-3; 8 bases are shared with TRBD2. With 1 base clipped from V and 5 bases from J, the junction kept 5 bases outside the gene matches. Germline CDR1 is SGHTA and CDR2 is FQGNSA. The CDR3 runs 15 residues. DNA for the CDR3: TGTGCCAGCAGCTTAGTTAGCGGGGTTGGAGATACGCAGTATTTT. Encoded protein: CASSLVSGVGDTQYF.

The chain uses TRBV4-1 and TRBJ1-4; 9 bases line up with TRBD1. Unmatched junction bases numbered 16, after V lost 7 bases and J lost 7 bases. Germline V gene data show CDR1 as MGHRA and CDR2 as YSYEKL. The CDR3 spans 17 residues. For the CDR3, the DNA is TGCGCCAGCACCAAGGACAGGGGCGGACAGTGGGCTGAAAAACTGTTTTTT. Protein sequence: CASTKDRGGQWAEKLFF.

CDR3 region: CASSYGAGDTDTQYF. Here the CDR3 DNA reads TGTGCCAGCAGTTACGGGGCAGGGGATACAGATACGCAGTATTTT. The rearrangement joins TRBV6-5 to TRBJ2-3; tentatively, D is TRBD1 (6 bases). The CDR3 has 15 residues. Trimming left V 2 bases short and J 3 bases short, with 12 bases between. Germline assignment: CDR1 MNHEY and CDR2 SVGAGI.

This rearrangement joins TRBV28 to TRBJ2-5; 7 nucleotides align to TRBD2. CDR1 MDHEN and CDR2 SYDVKM come from the germline V gene. J was trimmed by 3 bases and V by 4 bases; bases with no gene match: 8. The CDR3 covers 15 residues. In nucleotides, the CDR3 is TGTGCCAGCAGTTCAAGGGCCCTAGCGGAAGAGACCCAGTACTTC. This codes for CASSSRALAEETQYF.